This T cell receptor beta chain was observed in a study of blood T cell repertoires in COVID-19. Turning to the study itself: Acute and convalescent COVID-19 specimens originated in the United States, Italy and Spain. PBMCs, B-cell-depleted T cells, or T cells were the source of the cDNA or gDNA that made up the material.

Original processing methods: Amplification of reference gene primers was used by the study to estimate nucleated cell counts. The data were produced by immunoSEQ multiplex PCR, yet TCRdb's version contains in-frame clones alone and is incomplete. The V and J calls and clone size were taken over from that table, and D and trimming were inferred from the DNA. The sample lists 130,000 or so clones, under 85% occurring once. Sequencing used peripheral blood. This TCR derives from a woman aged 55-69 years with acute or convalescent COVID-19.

CDR3: CASTSTPGTVHGYTF. CDR3 DNA sequence: TGTGCCAGCACCTCAACTCCCGGGACAGTCCATGGCTACACCTTC. The chain couples TRBV7-9 to TRBJ1-2; 7 bases agree with TRBD1. The length of the CDR3 is 15 residues. From germline, CDR1 is SEHNR and CDR2 FQNEAQ (reference sequence). Trimming at V came to 7 bases and at J to 6 bases, leaving 14 bases not matched to a gene.